The clone carrying this TCR beta chain was detected only a few times. TCRdb re-analysed the 5' RACE reads in MiXCR, keeping a single row per CDR3 protein. The table records around 1.7 million distinct CDR3 sequences, 32% of them present only once. These data belong to a study of identical twins. V lost 3 bases, J lost 4 bases, and 11 bases lay in between. Germline CDR1 is KGHDR and CDR2 is SFDVKD. The CDR3 extends over 15 amino acids. The chain carries TRBV24-1 and TRBJ2-2; tentative D call: TRBD1 (6 bases). This TCR was recovered from a newborn girl in good health. The sample taken for sequencing was cord blood. The CDR3 protein is CATSDPRTVTGELFF. The CDR3 nucleotides are TGTGCCACCAGTGATCCCCGGACAGTCACCGGGGAGCTGTTTTTT.